Below, 8 T cell receptor beta chains from the same sample are listed, as sequenced in a study of T cell clonality in common variable immunodeficiency. Generated by immunoSEQ multiplex PCR, the TCRdb table keeps only in-frame clones and is missing some. Captured here are some 45,000 clones, none seen once; the top ten comprise 5% to 6.5%. The source material was peripheral blood mononuclear cells. These receptors were collected from a person aged 18 to 70 in good health.

This clone was detected ten times or more. The CDR3 bases that were read are TGTGCCAGCAGCTTAAGCAGGGGTCGGGAGACC. Its protein product is CASSLSRGRET. The full CDR3 is CASSLSRGRETQYF. The genes are TRBV7-2 and TRBJ2-5; a possible D gene is TRBD1 (6 bases). Coverage ceases 3 residues before the CDR3 finishes, and the germline J gene fills in the end. This CDR3 spans 14 amino acids. The germline V gene has CDR1 SGHTA and CDR2 FQGNSA. V was clipped by 2 bases and J by 5 bases, with 12 bases between them. Using reference TRBV7-2 and TRBJ2-5 for the parts outside the CDR3, the full variable domain is GAGVSQSPSNKVTEKGKDVELRCDPISGHTALYWYRQSLGQGLEFLIYFQGNSAPDKSGLPSDRFSAERTGGSVSTLTIQRTQQEDSAVYLCASSLSRGRETQYFGPGTRLLVL.

This clone was detected ten times or more. Read data end 3 residues before the CDR3 end; the end is taken from the germline J gene. The rearrangement uses TRBV11-2 and TRBJ2-5, with TRBD1 as a possible D gene (6 bases). The length of the CDR3 is 14 residues. V shed 3 bases and J shed 2 bases, with 10 bases lying between them. Per germline, CDR1 SGHAT and CDR2 FQNNGV. The CDR3 loop reads CASSFLGQQETQYF. CDR3 DNA (partial): TGTGCCAGCAGCTTCCTTGGACAGCAAGAGACC.

This clone came up a few times. From the germline J gene comes the end of the CDR3, since the read stops 3 residues before it. J is TRBJ2-1 and V is TRBV18, with D tentatively TRBD1 (6 bases). In germline, CDR1 is KGHSH, CDR2 LQKENI. The CDR3 length is 16 residues. V was shortened by 5 bases and J by 2 bases, with 16 bases between the two germline ends. Here the CDR3 reads CASSWVLGAAYNEQFF. CDR3 DNA (partial): TGTGCCAGCTCATGGGTTCTGGGGGCCGCCTACAATGAG.

The table lists this clone with many counts. The observed sequence ends 3 residues before the CDR3 terminus, with the missing tail filled in from the germline J gene. The chain recombines TRBV5-4 with TRBJ1-2; 7 nucleotides agree with TRBD1. V lost 4 bases to trimming and J lost 7 bases; unmatched junction nucleotides: 13. This CDR3 is built from 15 residues. Germline CDR1 reads SGHNT; CDR2 reads YYREEE (reference sequence). This CDR3 reads CASSPGGTGARGYTF. Partial CDR3 DNA: TGTGCCAGCAGCCCAGGAGGAACAGGGGCCCGTGGC.

Only a few counts were recorded for this clone. The read comes to an end 3 residues before the CDR3 does, leaving the germline J gene to fill in the end. The gene calls are TRBV4-2 and TRBJ2-7; 10 bases are a match to TRBD2. CDR3 length: 15 amino acids. V was pared by 3 bases and J by 4 bases, with 6 bases of the junction left unmatched. Germline CDR1 is LGHNA and CDR2 is YNFKEQ. The DNA read from the CDR3 is TGTGCCAGCAGCCAGTTAGCGGGGGGCCCATACGAG. Its protein product is CASSQLAGGPYE. In full, the CDR3 is CASSQLAGGPYEQYF.

This clone occurred many times. The sequenced fragment ends 3 residues before the CDR3 boundary, so the rest is inferred from the germline J gene. J is TRBJ2-6 and V is TRBV14; D unclear. Per germline, CDR1 SGHDN and CDR2 FVKESK. V was trimmed by 4 bases and J by 4 bases, leaving 8 bases between them. The CDR3 spans 14 residues. Here the CDR3 reads CASSPLGGANVLTF. CDR3 DNA (partial): TGTGCCAGCAGCCCCTTGGGCGGGGCCAACGTC.

This clone was observed at least ten times. Read coverage stops 3 residues before the CDR3 terminus; the germline J gene supplies the remainder. The chain links TRBV6-1 to TRBJ1-6; no firm D call. The CDR3 covers 15 residues. The V gene's germline CDR1 is MNHNS and CDR2 SASEGT. Trimming removed 4 bases at V and 8 bases at J, with 15 bases between. The part of the CDR3 DNA that was read is TGTGCCAGCAGTGCAAGTCACCCGAGGGATTCACCC. Residues: CASSASHPRDSP. The full-length CDR3 reads as CASSASHPRDSPLHF.

This clone was observed many times. This CDR3 reads CASSQDPGTYEQYF. Partial CDR3 DNA: TGCGCCAGCAGCCAGGACCCAGGGACCTACGAG. This chain joins TRBV4-1 and TRBJ2-7, with D perhaps TRBD1 (5 bases). The read comes to an end 3 residues before the CDR3 does, leaving the germline J gene to fill in the end. Per the germline V gene, CDR1 is MGHRA and CDR2 is YSYEKL. CDR3 size: 14 residues. Trimming shortened V by 3 bases and J by 2 bases, and 11 bases separated the two germline ends.